The rows below give T cell receptor beta chains drawn from one sample of a study of response to subunit inactivated influenza vaccine. TCRdb re-derived calls from the RT-PCR reads in MiXCR, one entry per CDR3 protein. The sample lists fewer than 550,000 distinct CDR3 sequences; less than 30% were seen once. The sample was CD4+ T cells sorted from PBMCs, taken 5 days after vaccination. All receptors come from a man in his forties or fifties who received an inactivated influenza vaccine. Each CDR3 is given with its conserved first and last residue. A D gene is named only where the DNA matches it firmly. The size of a clone is reported for some rows only, either as once, few or many, or as a class for expanded clones.

d_call: .; clone_size: .; j_call: TRBJ2-1; v_call: TRBV6-1; cdr3_aa: CAAASGTGTYNEQFF; cdr3_nt: TGTGCCGCCGCCTCCGGTACCGGGACTTACAATGAGCAGTTCTTC
d_call: TRBD1; clone_size: few; j_call: TRBJ1-2; v_call: TRBV12-3/TRBV12-4; cdr3_aa: CASSHGTGVGYTF; cdr3_nt: TGTGCCAGCAGTCACGGGACAGGGGTCGGCTACACCTTC
d_call: .; clone_size: .; j_call: TRBJ2-7; v_call: TRBV20-1; cdr3_aa: CSARASSYEQYF; cdr3_nt: TGCAGTGCTCGGGCCAGCTCCTACGAGCAGTACTTC
d_call: TRBD2; clone_size: .; j_call: TRBJ2-7; v_call: TRBV7-2; cdr3_aa: CASRTAGTSGYEQYF; cdr3_nt: TGTGCCAGCAGGACCGCCGGGACTAGCGGTTACGAGCAGTACTTC
d_call: TRBD2; clone_size: few; j_call: TRBJ2-3; v_call: TRBV9; cdr3_aa: CASSPRLAGSLDTQYF; cdr3_nt: TGTGCCAGCAGCCCTAGACTAGCGGGAAGTCTAGATACGCAGTATTTT
d_call: .; clone_size: .; j_call: TRBJ2-3; v_call: TRBV7-2; cdr3_aa: CASSLESPTAFF; cdr3_nt: TGTGCCAGCAGCTTAGAATCCCCCACAGCTTTTTTT
d_call: .; clone_size: .; j_call: TRBJ2-1; v_call: TRBV6-1; cdr3_aa: CASSDRASMGSYNEQFF; cdr3_nt: TGTGCCAGCAGCGATCGGGCCTCCATGGGCTCCTACAATGAGCAGTTCTTC
d_call: .; clone_size: few; j_call: TRBJ1-1; v_call: TRBV28; cdr3_aa: CASSSGLVAFF; cdr3_nt: TGTGCCAGCAGCTCGGGACTAGTAGCTTTCTTT
d_call: .; clone_size: .; j_call: TRBJ2-7; v_call: TRBV18; cdr3_aa: CASSPREDPYEQYF; cdr3_nt: TGTGCCAGCTCACCGAGGGAGGATCCCTACGAGCAGTACTTC
d_call: .; clone_size: .; j_call: TRBJ1-6; v_call: TRBV6-2/TRBV6-3; cdr3_aa: CASSYLGPHIPRYNSPLHF; cdr3_nt: TGTGCCAGCAGTTACCTGGGACCGCACATTCCCCGCTATAATTCACCCCTCCACTTT
d_call: .; clone_size: few; j_call: TRBJ2-3; v_call: TRBV12-3/TRBV12-4; cdr3_aa: CASTSGSTQYF; cdr3_nt: TGTGCCAGCACCTCCGGGAGTACGCAGTATTTT
d_call: .; clone_size: .; j_call: TRBJ2-7; v_call: TRBV3-1; cdr3_aa: CASSQAEKSSYEQYF; cdr3_nt: TGTGCCAGCAGCCAAGCTGAAAAGAGCTCCTACGAGCAGTACTTC
d_call: .; clone_size: .; j_call: TRBJ2-3; v_call: TRBV6-5; cdr3_aa: CASSYSGNGITDTQYF; cdr3_nt: TGTGCCAGCAGTTACTCAGGGAATGGTATCACAGATACGCAGTATTTT
d_call: .; clone_size: few; j_call: TRBJ1-4; v_call: TRBV29-1; cdr3_aa: CSVEDTSHHEKLFF; cdr3_nt: TGCAGCGTTGAAGATACCAGTCATCATGAAAAACTGTTTTTT
d_call: TRBD1; clone_size: few; j_call: TRBJ2-3; v_call: TRBV5-1; cdr3_aa: CASSSGQGAPTQYF; cdr3_nt: TGCGCCAGCAGTTCGGGACAGGGGGCGCCGACGCAGTATTTT
d_call: TRBD2; clone_size: .; j_call: TRBJ2-3; v_call: TRBV6-4; cdr3_aa: CASRHLAGATDTQYF; cdr3_nt: TGTGCCAGCAGACATCTAGCGGGAGCCACAGATACGCAGTATTTT
d_call: TRBD2; clone_size: few; j_call: TRBJ2-7; v_call: TRBV7-2; cdr3_aa: CASSPPGTRSYEQYF; cdr3_nt: TGTGCCAGCAGCCCCCCCGGGACTAGATCCTACGAGCAGTACTTC
d_call: TRBD2; clone_size: many; j_call: TRBJ2-5; v_call: TRBV11-2; cdr3_aa: CASSAIGGALETQYF; cdr3_nt: TGTGCCAGCAGCGCGATCGGGGGGGCCTTGGAGACCCAGTACTTC
d_call: .; clone_size: .; j_call: TRBJ2-2; v_call: TRBV28; cdr3_aa: CASRSGSSNTGELFF; cdr3_nt: TGTGCCAGCAGGTCAGGGTCATCGAACACCGGGGAGCTGTTTTTT
d_call: .; clone_size: .; j_call: TRBJ1-2; v_call: TRBV29-1; cdr3_aa: CSVDPGSGGTYGYTF; cdr3_nt: TGCAGCGTTGACCCCGGTTCGGGAGGGACCTATGGCTACACCTTC
d_call: .; clone_size: .; j_call: TRBJ2-1; v_call: TRBV20-1; cdr3_aa: CSARVLTDNEQFF; cdr3_nt: TGCAGTGCTAGAGTTTTAACGGACAATGAGCAGTTCTTC
d_call: .; clone_size: .; j_call: TRBJ1-6; v_call: TRBV20-1; cdr3_aa: CSARETRGRNSPLHF; cdr3_nt: TGCAGTGCTAGAGAGACGCGGGGGAGAAATTCACCCCTCCACTTT
d_call: TRBD2; clone_size: .; j_call: TRBJ2-5; v_call: TRBV9; cdr3_aa: CASSVEAGGPVGETQYF; cdr3_nt: TGTGCCAGCAGCGTAGAGGCGGGAGGGCCGGTGGGAGAGACCCAGTACTTC
d_call: .; clone_size: few; j_call: TRBJ1-5; v_call: TRBV4-1; cdr3_aa: CASSQDTQLRGNQPQHF; cdr3_nt: TGCGCCAGCAGCCAAGATACACAGCTAAGGGGCAATCAGCCCCAGCATTTT
d_call: TRBD1; clone_size: .; j_call: TRBJ2-7; v_call: TRBV6-2/TRBV6-3; cdr3_aa: CASTPGQGFYEQYF; cdr3_nt: TGTGCCAGCACCCCGGGACAGGGTTTCTACGAGCAGTACTTC
d_call: .; clone_size: many; j_call: TRBJ2-3; v_call: TRBV20-1; cdr3_aa: CSARSRTGGTDTQYF; cdr3_nt: TGCAGTGCTAGATCGCGGACAGGAGGGACAGATACGCAGTATTTT
d_call: TRBD1; clone_size: few; j_call: TRBJ2-2; v_call: TRBV28; cdr3_aa: CATRQGYTGELFF; cdr3_nt: TGTGCCACCCGACAGGGGTACACCGGGGAGCTGTTTTTT
d_call: .; clone_size: many; j_call: TRBJ2-3; v_call: TRBV12-3/TRBV12-4; cdr3_aa: CASTNVPTSTDTQYF; cdr3_nt: TGTGCCAGCACCAACGTTCCCACGAGCACAGATACGCAGTATTTT
d_call: .; clone_size: few; j_call: TRBJ2-1; v_call: TRBV7-8; cdr3_aa: CASSLARDYGEQFF; cdr3_nt: TGTGCCAGCAGCTTAGCGAGGGATTACGGTGAGCAGTTCTTC
d_call: .; clone_size: .; j_call: TRBJ1-2; v_call: TRBV29-1; cdr3_aa: CSANYRYGYTF; cdr3_nt: TGCAGCGCCAACTACCGCTATGGCTACACCTTC
d_call: .; clone_size: .; j_call: TRBJ2-3; v_call: TRBV7-6; cdr3_aa: CASSIRAPPDTQYF; cdr3_nt: TGTGCCAGCAGCATCCGGGCCCCCCCAGATACGCAGTATTTT
d_call: .; clone_size: .; j_call: TRBJ2-7; v_call: TRBV20-1; cdr3_aa: CSARDLAAYEQYF; cdr3_nt: TGCAGTGCTAGAGATCTGGCAGCCTACGAGCAGTACTTC
d_call: TRBD1; clone_size: few; j_call: TRBJ1-1; v_call: TRBV5-1; cdr3_aa: CASSLAGTENTEAFF; cdr3_nt: TGCGCCAGCAGCTTGGCCGGGACAGAGAACACTGAAGCTTTCTTT
d_call: .; clone_size: many; j_call: TRBJ2-3; v_call: TRBV10-3; cdr3_aa: CAISPRSLGITDTQYF; cdr3_nt: TGTGCCATCAGTCCAAGGTCCCTTGGGATCACAGATACGCAGTATTTT
d_call: .; clone_size: .; j_call: TRBJ2-3; v_call: TRBV20-1; cdr3_aa: CSANSWPNTDTQYF; cdr3_nt: TGCAGTGCTAATAGCTGGCCGAACACAGATACGCAGTATTTT
d_call: .; clone_size: .; j_call: TRBJ1-2; v_call: TRBV20-1; cdr3_aa: CSARDIDSRNYGYTF; cdr3_nt: TGCAGTGCTAGAGATATAGACAGCCGGAACTATGGCTACACCTTC
d_call: TRBD2; clone_size: .; j_call: TRBJ2-2; v_call: TRBV4-3; cdr3_aa: CASSQLLLSGHTNTGELFF; cdr3_nt: TGCGCCAGCAGCCAGCTCCTCCTTAGCGGGCACACGAACACCGGGGAGCTGTTTTTT